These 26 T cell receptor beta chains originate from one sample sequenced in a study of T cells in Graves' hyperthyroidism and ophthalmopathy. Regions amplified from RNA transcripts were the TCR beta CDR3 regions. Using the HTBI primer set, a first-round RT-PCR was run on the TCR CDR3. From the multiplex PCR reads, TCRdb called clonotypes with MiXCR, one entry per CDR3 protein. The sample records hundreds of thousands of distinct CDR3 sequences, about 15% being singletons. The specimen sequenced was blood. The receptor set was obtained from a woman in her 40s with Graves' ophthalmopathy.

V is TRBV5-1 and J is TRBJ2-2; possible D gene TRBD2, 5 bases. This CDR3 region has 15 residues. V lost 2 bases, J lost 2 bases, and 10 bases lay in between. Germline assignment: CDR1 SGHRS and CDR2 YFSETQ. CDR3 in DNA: TGCGCCAGCAGCTTTGACGGGATAAACACCGGGGAGCTGTTTTTT. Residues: CASSFDGINTGELFF.

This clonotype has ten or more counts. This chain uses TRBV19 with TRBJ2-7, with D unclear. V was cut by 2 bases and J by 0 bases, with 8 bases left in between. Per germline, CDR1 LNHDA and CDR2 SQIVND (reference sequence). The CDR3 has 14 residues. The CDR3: CASSIRPTSYEQYF. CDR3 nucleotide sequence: TGTGCCAGTAGTATACGTCCTACCTCCTACGAGCAGTACTTC.

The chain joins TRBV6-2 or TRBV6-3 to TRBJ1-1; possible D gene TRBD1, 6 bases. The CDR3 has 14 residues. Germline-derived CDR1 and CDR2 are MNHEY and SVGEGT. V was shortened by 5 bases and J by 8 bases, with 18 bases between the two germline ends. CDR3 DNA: TGTGCCAGCAGTCTGCAGACTGGACAGCGCGAAGCTTTCTTT. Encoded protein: CASSLQTGQREAFF.

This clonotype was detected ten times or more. This CDR3 reads CASSLELSSGNTIYF. The CDR3 nucleotides are TGTGCCAGCAGTTTAGAACTGAGCTCTGGAAACACCATATATTTT. The chain has TRBV12-3 or TRBV12-4 and TRBJ1-3; no reliable D call. This CDR3 contains 15 residues. The ends were cut back, 1 base at V and 0 bases at J, with 7 bases in the middle.

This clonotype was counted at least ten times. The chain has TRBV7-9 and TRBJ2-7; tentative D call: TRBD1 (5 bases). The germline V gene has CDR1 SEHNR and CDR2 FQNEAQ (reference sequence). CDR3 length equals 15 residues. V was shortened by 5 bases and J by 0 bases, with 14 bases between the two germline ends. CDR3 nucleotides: TGTGCCAGCAGCGCTAAGTTAGGGGACTCCTACGAGCAGTACTTC. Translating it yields CASSAKLGDSYEQYF. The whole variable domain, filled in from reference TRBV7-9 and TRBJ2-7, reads DTGVSQNPRHKITKRGQNVTFRCDPISEHNRLYWYRQTLGQGPEFLTYFQNEAQLEKSRLLSDRFSAERPKGSFSTLEIQRTEQGDSAMYLCASSAKLGDSYEQYFGPGTRLTVT.

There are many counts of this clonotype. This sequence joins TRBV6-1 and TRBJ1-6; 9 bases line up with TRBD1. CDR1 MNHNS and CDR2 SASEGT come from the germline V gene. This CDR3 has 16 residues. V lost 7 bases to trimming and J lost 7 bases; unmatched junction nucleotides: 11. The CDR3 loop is CASNPFPGTGNSPLHF. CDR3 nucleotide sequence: TGTGCCAGCAATCCATTTCCCGGGACAGGGAATTCACCCCTCCACTTT.

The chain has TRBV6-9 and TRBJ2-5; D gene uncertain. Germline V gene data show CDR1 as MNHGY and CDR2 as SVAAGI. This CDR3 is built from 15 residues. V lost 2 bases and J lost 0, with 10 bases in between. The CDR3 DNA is TGTGCCAGCAGTTATATTGGAAGGTACCAAGAGACCCAGTACTTC. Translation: CASSYIGRYQETQYF.

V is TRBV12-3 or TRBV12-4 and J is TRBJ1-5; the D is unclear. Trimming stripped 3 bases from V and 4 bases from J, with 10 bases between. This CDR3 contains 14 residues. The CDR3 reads CASSFRAGNQPQHF. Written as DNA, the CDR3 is TGTGCCAGCAGTTTTCGAGCGGGTAATCAGCCCCAGCATTTT.

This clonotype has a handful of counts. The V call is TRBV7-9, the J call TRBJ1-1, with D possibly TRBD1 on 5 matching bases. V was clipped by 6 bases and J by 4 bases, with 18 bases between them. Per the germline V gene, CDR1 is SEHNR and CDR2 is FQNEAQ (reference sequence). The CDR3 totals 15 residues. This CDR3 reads CASSHRDSGSTEAFF. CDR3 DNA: TGTGCCAGCAGTCACCGGGACTCAGGTAGCACTGAAGCTTTCTTT.

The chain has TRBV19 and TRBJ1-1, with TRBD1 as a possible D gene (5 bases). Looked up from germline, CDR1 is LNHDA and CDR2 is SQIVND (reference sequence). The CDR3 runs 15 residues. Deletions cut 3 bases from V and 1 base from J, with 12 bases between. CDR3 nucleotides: TGTGCCAGTAGTATTGACGGGGCTAAGAACACTGAAGCTTTCTTT. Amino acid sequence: CASSIDGAKNTEAFF.

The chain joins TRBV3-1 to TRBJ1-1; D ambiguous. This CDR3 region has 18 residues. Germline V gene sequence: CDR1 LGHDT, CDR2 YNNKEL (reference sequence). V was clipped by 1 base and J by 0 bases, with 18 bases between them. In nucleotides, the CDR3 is TGTGCCAGCAGCCAAGCCTTTGGCCGCTACTCTATGAACACTGAAGCTTTCTTT. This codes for CASSQAFGRYSMNTEAFF.

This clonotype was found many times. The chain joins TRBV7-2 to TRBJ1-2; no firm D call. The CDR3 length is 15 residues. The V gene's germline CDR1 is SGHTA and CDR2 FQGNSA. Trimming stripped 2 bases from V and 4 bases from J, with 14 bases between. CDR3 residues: CASSLSQSLAYGYTF. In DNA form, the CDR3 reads TGTGCCAGCAGCTTAAGCCAGTCTTTAGCCTATGGCTACACCTTC.

CDR3 bases: TGTGCCAGCAGTTCCGCGGGGACAGGGGGCCACACTGAAGCTTTCTTT. Translation: CASSSAGTGGHTEAFF. The chain couples TRBV6-5 to TRBJ1-1; TRBD1 matches 12 bases. The CDR3 covers 16 residues. Germline V CDR1 and CDR2: MNHEY, SVGAGI. Losses at the gene ends were 4 bases for V and 3 bases for J; bases not matched to a gene: 6.

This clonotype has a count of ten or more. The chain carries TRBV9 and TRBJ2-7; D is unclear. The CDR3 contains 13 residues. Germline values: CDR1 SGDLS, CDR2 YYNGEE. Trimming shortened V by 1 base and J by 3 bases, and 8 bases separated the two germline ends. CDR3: CASSVQLGYEQYF. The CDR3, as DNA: TGTGCCAGCAGCGTACAGTTGGGCTACGAGCAGTACTTC.

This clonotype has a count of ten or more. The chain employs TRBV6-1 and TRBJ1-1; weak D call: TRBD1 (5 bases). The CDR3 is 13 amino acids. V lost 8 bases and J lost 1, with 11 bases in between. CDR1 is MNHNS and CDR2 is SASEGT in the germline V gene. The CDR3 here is CASDGAENTEAFF. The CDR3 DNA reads TGTGCCAGCGACGGGGCCGAGAACACTGAAGCTTTCTTT.

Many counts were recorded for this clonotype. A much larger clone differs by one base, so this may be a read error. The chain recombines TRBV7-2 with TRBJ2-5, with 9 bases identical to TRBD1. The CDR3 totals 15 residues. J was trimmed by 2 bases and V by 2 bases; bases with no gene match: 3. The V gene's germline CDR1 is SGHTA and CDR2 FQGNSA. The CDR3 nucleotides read TGTGCCAGCAGCTTAAACAGGGGGCGACAAGAGACCCAGTACTTC. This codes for CASSLNRGRQETQYF.

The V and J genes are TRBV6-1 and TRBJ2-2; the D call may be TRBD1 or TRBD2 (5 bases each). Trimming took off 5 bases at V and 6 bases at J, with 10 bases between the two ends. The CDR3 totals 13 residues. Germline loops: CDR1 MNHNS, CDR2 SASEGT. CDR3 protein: CASSSRDPGELFF. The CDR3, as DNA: TGTGCCAGCAGTAGCAGGGACCCCGGGGAGCTGTTTTTT.

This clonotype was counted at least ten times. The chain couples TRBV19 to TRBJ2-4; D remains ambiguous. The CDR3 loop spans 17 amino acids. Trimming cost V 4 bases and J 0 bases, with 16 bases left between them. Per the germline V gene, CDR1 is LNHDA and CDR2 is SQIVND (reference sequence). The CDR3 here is CASSSSRTALAKNIQYF. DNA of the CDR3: TGTGCCAGTAGTAGTAGCAGGACGGCACTAGCCAAAAACATTCAGTACTTC.

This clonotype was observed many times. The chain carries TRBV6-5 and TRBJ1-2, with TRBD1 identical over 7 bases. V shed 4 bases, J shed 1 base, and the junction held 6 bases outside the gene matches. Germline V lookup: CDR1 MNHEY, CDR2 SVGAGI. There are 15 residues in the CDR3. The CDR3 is CASSFPGQLNYGYTF. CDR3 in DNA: TGTGCCAGCAGTTTTCCGGGACAGCTTAACTATGGCTACACCTTC.

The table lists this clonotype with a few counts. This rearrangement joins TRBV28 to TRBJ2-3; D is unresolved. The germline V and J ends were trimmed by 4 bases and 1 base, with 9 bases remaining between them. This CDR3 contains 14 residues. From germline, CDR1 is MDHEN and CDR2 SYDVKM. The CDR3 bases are TGTGCCAGCAGTTCCGGACCGGGCACAGATACGCAGTATTTT. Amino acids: CASSSGPGTDTQYF.

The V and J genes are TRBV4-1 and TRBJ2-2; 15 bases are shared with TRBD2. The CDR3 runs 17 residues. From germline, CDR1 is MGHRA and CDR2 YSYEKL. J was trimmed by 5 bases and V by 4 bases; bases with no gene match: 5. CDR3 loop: CASSRTSGRARTGELFF. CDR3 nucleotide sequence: TGCGCCAGCAGCCGGACTAGCGGGAGGGCTCGAACCGGGGAGCTGTTTTTT.

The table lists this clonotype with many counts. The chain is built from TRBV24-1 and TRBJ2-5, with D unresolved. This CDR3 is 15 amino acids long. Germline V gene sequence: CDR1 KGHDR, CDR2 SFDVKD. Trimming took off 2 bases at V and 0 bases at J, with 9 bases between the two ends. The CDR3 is CATSDSGQDQETQYF. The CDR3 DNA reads TGTGCCACCAGTGATTCTGGGCAGGACCAAGAGACCCAGTACTTC.

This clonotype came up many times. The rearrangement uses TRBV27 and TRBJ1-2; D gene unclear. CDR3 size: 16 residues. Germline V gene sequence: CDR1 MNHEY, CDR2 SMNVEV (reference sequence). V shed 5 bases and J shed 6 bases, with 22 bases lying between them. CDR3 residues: CASSPGQEVPRDGYTF. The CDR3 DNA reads TGTGCCAGCAGTCCCGGCCAAGAGGTCCCAAGGGATGGCTACACCTTC.

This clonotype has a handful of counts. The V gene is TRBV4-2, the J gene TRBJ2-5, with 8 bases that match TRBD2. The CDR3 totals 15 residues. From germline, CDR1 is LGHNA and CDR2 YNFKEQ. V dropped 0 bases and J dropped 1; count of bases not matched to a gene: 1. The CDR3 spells CASSQDSGTQETQYF. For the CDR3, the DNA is TGTGCCAGCAGCCAAGATAGCGGGACCCAAGAGACCCAGTACTTC.

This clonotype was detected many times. CDR3 coding DNA: TGCGCCAGCAGCTTGGGACAGGGGCAGTCAGCTTTCTTT. Translation gives CASSLGQGQSAFF. The rearrangement joins TRBV5-1 to TRBJ1-1; TRBD1 agrees at 8 bases. Germline V gene lookup returns CDR1 SGHRS and CDR2 YFSETQ. Losses at the gene ends were 0 bases for V and 10 bases for J; bases not matched to a gene: 5. This CDR3 has 13 amino acids. The whole variable domain, filled in from reference TRBV5-1 and TRBJ1-1, reads KAGVTQTPRYLIKTRGQQVTLSCSPISGHRSVSWYQQTPGQGLQFLFEYFSETQRNKGNFPGRFSGRQFSNSRSEMNVSTLELGDSALYLCASSLGQGQSAFFGQGTRLTVV.

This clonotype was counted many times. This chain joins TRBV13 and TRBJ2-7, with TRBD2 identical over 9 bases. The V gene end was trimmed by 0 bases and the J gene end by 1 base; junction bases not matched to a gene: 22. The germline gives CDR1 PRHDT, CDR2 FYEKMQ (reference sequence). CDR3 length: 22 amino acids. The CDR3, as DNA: TGTGCCAGCAGCTTAGGGTATTTGCGGGAGGGCCGGAGCCTATGGCGGTCCTACGAGCAGTACTTC. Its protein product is CASSLGYLREGRSLWRSYEQYF.